This paragraph reports one TCR beta chain. The antigen is unknown. The entry originates in a study of T cell responses to AZD1222 COVID-19 vaccine. Study in general: Second-dose schedules of about 4 or about 12 weeks were combined.

Study results and limitations: The sample set comprised mostly white British donors with more females, and clonal diversity was possibly underestimated. The study found vaccine-associated CD4 TCRs spanning spike, dominant at 160-218 and 743-854. Close to half of spike-specific TCRs reportedly recognize unmutated variant regions.

Sequenced by immunoSEQ multiplex PCR; TCRdb stores in-frame clones only, minus some. The sample includes some 83,000 clones, about 90% of them seen just once. The CDR3 loop spans 15 amino acids. Germline V CDR1 and CDR2: MNHEY, SVGAGI. Trimming cost V 6 bases and J 5 bases, with 16 bases left between them. This specimen consisted of peripheral blood, obtained on day 0 of AZD1222 vaccination. The source is an adult in good health. V gene TRBV6-5 combines with J gene TRBJ1-4; D might be TRBD1 (5 bases). The CDR3 spells CASSPRRGGNEKLFF. CDR3 bases: TGTGCCAGCAGCCCCAGGAGGGGTGGGAATGAAAAACTGTTTTTT.